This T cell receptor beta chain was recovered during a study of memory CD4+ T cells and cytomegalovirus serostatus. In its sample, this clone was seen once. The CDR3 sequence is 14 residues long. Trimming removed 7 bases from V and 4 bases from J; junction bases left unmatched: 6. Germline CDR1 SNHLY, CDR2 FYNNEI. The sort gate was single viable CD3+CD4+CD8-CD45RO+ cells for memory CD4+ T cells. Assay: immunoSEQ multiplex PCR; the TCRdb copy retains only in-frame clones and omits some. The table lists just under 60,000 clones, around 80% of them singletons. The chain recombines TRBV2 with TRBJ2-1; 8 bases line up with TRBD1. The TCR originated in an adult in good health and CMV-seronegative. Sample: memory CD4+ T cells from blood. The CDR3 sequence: CASIPGQEYNEQFF. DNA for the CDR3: TGTGCCAGCATTCCGGGACAGGAGTACAATGAGCAGTTCTTC.